This TCR beta chain was observed in a study of blood T cell repertoires in COVID-19. Study details: The samples span acute and convalescent COVID-19 from the United States, Italy and Spain.

Per the authors' pipeline: Reference gene primer amplification gave estimated nucleated cell counts. Data came from immunoSEQ multiplex PCR; TCRdb stores just in-frame clones and leaves some out. The V and J calls and the clone size are those of that table, but D and trimming were determined from the DNA. The sample yields fewer than 400,000 clones, roughly 88% seen once. V lost 3 bases to trimming and J lost 8 bases; unmatched junction nucleotides: 8. Germline values: CDR1 SGHAT, CDR2 FQNNGV. The CDR3 runs 14 residues. Patients in Seattle were enrolled during active infection, then followed longitudinally.

The TCR originated in a woman aged 25 to 39 with COVID-19, enrolled during active disease. The source material was peripheral blood. The chain combines TRBV11-2 with TRBJ2-5; 8 positions agree with TRBD2. Written as DNA, the CDR3 is TGTGCCAGCAGCTTTCCTAGCGGGTGGGATACCCAGTACTTC. It is translated as CASSFPSGWDTQYF.